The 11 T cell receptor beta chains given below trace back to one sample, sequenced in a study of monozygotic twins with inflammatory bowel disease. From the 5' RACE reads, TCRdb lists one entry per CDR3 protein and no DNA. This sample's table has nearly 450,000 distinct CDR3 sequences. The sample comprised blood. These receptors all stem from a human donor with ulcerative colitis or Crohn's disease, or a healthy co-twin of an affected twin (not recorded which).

The CDR3 sequence: CASSRSLKGNEDNEQFF. The chain uses TRBV4-3 and TRBJ2-1. The CDR3 extends over 17 amino acids. Germline V gives CDR1 LGHNA, CDR2 YSLEER.

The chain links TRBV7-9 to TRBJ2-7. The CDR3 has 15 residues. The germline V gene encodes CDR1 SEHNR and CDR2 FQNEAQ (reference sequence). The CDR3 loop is CASSLEDRGAYEQYF.

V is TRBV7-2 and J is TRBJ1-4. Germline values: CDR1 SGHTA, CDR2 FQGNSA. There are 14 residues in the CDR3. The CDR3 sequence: CASSLIVSNEKLFF.

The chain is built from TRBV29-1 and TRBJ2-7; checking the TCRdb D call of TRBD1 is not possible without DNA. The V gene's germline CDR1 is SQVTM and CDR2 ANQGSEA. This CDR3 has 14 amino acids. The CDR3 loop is CSVTGTALRDEQYF.

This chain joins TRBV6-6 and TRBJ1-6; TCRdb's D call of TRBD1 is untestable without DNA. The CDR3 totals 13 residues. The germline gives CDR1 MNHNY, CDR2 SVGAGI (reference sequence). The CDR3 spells CAIGALNNSPLHF.

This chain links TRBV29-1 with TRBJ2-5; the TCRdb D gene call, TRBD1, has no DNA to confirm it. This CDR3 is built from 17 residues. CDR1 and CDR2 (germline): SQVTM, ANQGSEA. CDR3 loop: CSVESLQGKGDQETQYF. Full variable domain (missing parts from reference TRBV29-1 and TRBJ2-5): SAVISQKPSRDICQRGTSLTIQCQVDSQVTMMFWYRQQPGQSLTLIATANQGSEATYESGFVIDKFPISRPNLTFSTLTVSNMSPEDSSIYLCSVESLQGKGDQETQYFGPGTRLLVL.

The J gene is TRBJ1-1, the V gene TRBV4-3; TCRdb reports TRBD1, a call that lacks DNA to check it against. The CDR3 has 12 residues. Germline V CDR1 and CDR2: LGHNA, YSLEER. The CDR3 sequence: CASSQLQGEAFF.

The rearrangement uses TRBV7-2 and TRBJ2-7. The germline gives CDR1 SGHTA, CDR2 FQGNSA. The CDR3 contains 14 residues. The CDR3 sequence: CASSLGDWSYEQYF.

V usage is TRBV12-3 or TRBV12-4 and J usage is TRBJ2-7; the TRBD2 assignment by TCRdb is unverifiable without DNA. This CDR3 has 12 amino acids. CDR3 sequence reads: CASRGPGYEQYF.

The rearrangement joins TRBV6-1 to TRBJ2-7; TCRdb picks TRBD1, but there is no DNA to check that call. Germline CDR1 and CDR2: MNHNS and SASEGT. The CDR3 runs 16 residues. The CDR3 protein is CASSVWETGWVYEQYF.

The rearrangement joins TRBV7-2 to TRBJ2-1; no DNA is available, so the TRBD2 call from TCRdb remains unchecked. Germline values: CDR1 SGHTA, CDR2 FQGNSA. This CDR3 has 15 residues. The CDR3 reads CASSFFSGGGNEQFF.